The next 21 T cell receptor beta chains were all read from a single sample in a study of blood T cell repertoires in COVID-19. Generated by immunoSEQ multiplex PCR, the TCRdb table keeps only in-frame clones and is missing some. The repertoire holds roughly 100,000 clones, with roughly 85% as singletons. Sequencing input: peripheral blood. Receptors originate from an elderly woman with acute or convalescent COVID-19.

This clone was detected once. The rearrangement links TRBV5-5 to TRBJ2-3, with D maybe TRBD2 (6 bases). Germline values: CDR1 SGHKS, CDR2 YYEKEE (reference sequence). This CDR3 is built from 14 residues. The V end lost 7 bases, the J end lost 2 bases, and 14 bases lay between the germline ends. CDR3: CASSTGAHTDTQYF. In DNA, the CDR3 is TGTGCCAGCTCTACGGGAGCGCACACAGATACGCAGTATTTT.

The CDR3 reads CASPAGLISGELFF. In DNA form, the CDR3 reads TGTGCCAGCCCAGCGGGATTAATTAGCGGGGAGCTGTTTTTT. The chain recombines TRBV11-2 with TRBJ2-2; TRBD2 matches at 7 bases. Germline CDR1 and CDR2: SGHAT and FQNNGV. The junction had 10 bases not matched to a gene; V was cut back by 8 bases and J by 7 bases. The CDR3 sequence is 14 residues long.

The rearrangement joins TRBV14 to TRBJ2-1; D not resolved. The CDR3 totals 15 residues. Trimming cost V 0 bases and J 3 bases, with 9 bases left between them. Germline V lookup: CDR1 SGHDN, CDR2 FVKESK. The CDR3 region has the DNA TGTGCCAGCAGCCAAGAAGAACTGATCTACAATGAGCAGTTCTTC. Protein product: CASSQEELIYNEQFF.

This chain connects TRBV7-9 to TRBJ1-1; 8 bases are shared with TRBD1. CDR3 size: 15 residues. CDR1 and CDR2 from the germline V gene are SEHNR and FQNEAQ (reference sequence). Trimming cost V 5 bases and J 1 base; bases outside gene matches: 6. The CDR3 coding sequence is TGTGCCAGCAGCGCCCGGGACAGGCCGAACACTGAAGCTTTCTTT. It is translated as CASSARDRPNTEAFF.

This clone occurred a few times. The chain joins TRBV3-1 (or the pseudogene TRBV3-2) to TRBJ2-2, with D tentatively TRBD2 (5 bases). CDR3 length equals 16 residues. Germline V gene data show CDR1 as LGHDT and CDR2 as YNNKEL (reference sequence). Trimming removed 2 bases at V and 6 bases at J, with 16 bases between. CDR3 sequence reads: CASSQTVGSTAGELFF. The CDR3 region has the DNA TGTGCCAGCAGCCAAACTGTAGGGAGTACCGCCGGGGAGCTGTTTTTT.

This rearrangement joins TRBV7-9 to TRBJ2-5; D is unclear. Germline-derived CDR1 and CDR2 are SEHNR and FQNEAQ (reference sequence). This CDR3 contains 14 residues. V lost 1 base, J lost 4 bases, and 10 bases lay in between. The DNA of the CDR3 is TGTGCCAGCAGCTTAGGACCGCGGTCAGAGACCCAGTACTTC. It specifies CASSLGPRSETQYF.

The chain is built from TRBV27 and TRBJ2-7; weak D call: TRBD2 (5 bases). Germline loops: CDR1 MNHEY, CDR2 SMNVEV (reference sequence). The CDR3 is 15 residues long. V was cut by 8 bases and J by 6 bases, with 23 bases left in between. The CDR3, as DNA: TGTGCCAGCTCATCCCCTACTAGATTCGGGCGCGAGCAGTACTTC. Its translation is CASSSPTRFGREQYF.

The rearrangement joins TRBV5-1 to TRBJ1-2; D is unresolved. The CDR3 loop spans 12 amino acids. Trimming shortened V by 0 bases and J by 7 bases, and 7 bases separated the two germline ends. CDR1 and CDR2 (germline): SGHRS, YFSETQ. CDR3 in amino acids: CASSLDIAGYTF. The CDR3 DNA reads as TGCGCCAGCAGCTTGGACATAGCTGGCTACACCTTC.

J is TRBJ2-3 and V is TRBV3-1 (or the pseudogene TRBV3-2), with D perhaps TRBD2 (6 bases). Trimming removed 0 bases from V and 5 bases from J, with 9 bases in between. The germline gives CDR1 LGHDT, CDR2 YNNKEL (reference sequence). This CDR3 is 14 amino acids long. The CDR3 reads CASSQDPTRDTQYF. The CDR3 DNA is TGTGCCAGCAGCCAAGACCCGACTAGAGATACGCAGTATTTT.

The rearrangement links TRBV2 to TRBJ2-1, with 14 bases that match TRBD2. CDR3 length equals 16 residues. V shed 6 bases and J 8 bases; nucleotides not matched to a gene: 9. Looked up from germline, CDR1 is SNHLY and CDR2 is FYNNEI. In DNA form, the CDR3 reads TGTGCCAGCAGAAGACTAGCGGGAGGGCCTAGAGATGAGCAGTTCTTC. This codes for CASRRLAGGPRDEQFF.

J is TRBJ2-7 and V is TRBV5-5, with TRBD1 matching 9 bases. Trimming at V came to 5 bases and at J to 6 bases, leaving 12 bases not matched to a gene. Germline CDR1 SGHKS, CDR2 YYEKEE (reference sequence). The CDR3 totals 15 residues. CDR3: CASSPLSTGGSEQYV. The CDR3 DNA reads TGTGCCAGCAGTCCTTTATCGACAGGGGGGAGCGAGCAGTACGTC.

This clone came up once. The rearrangement joins TRBV11-2 to TRBJ1-3, with D unclear. V was cut by 5 bases and J by 0 bases, with 11 bases left in between. The CDR3 runs to 15 residues. Germline CDR1 and CDR2: SGHAT and FQNNGV. In DNA form, the CDR3 reads TGTGCCAGCAGCCGCGCAGGTGACTCTGGAAACACCATATATTTT. This translates into CASSRAGDSGNTIYF.

The chain couples TRBV5-1 to TRBJ1-4, with D unresolved. The V gene's germline CDR1 is SGHRS and CDR2 YFSETQ. V was cut by 3 bases and J by 6 bases, with 12 bases left in between. The CDR3 covers 14 residues. CDR3: CASSSTEGDEKLFF. CDR3 nucleotides: TGCGCCAGCAGCTCCACAGAGGGTGATGAAAAACTGTTTTTT.

The chain couples TRBV27 to TRBJ2-7, with 10 bases that match TRBD1. V lost 7 bases to trimming and J lost 6 bases; unmatched junction nucleotides: 12. This CDR3 is 15 amino acids long. CDR1 MNHEY and CDR2 SMNVEV come from the germline V gene (reference sequence). CDR3 sequence: CASTAAGQGRPEQYV. The CDR3 DNA is TGTGCCAGCACGGCGGCGGGACAGGGGCGTCCCGAGCAGTACGTC.

The V call is TRBV10-3, the J call TRBJ1-1; D gene ambiguous. The CDR3 loop spans 14 amino acids. The germline V and J ends were trimmed by 2 bases and 4 bases, with 11 bases remaining between them. Per the germline V gene, CDR1 is ENHRY and CDR2 is SYGVKD. The CDR3 region has the DNA TGTGCCATCAGTGAGGAGCGGAAAGGCACTGAAGCTTTCTTT. Translated, it gives CAISEERKGTEAFF.

The genes are TRBV12-3 or TRBV12-4 and TRBJ1-1; D may be TRBD1 (6 bases). The CDR3 sequence is 13 residues long. The V end was cut by 6 bases, the J end by 0 bases, with 8 bases between. The CDR3: CASRGHLNTEAFF. The CDR3 nucleotides are TGTGCCAGCAGGGGACACTTGAACACTGAAGCTTTCTTT.

The J gene is TRBJ1-1, the V gene TRBV6-5; 7 bases are shared with TRBD1. The germline CDR1 and CDR2 sequences are MNHEY and SVGAGI. The CDR3 is made up of 14 amino acids. The V segment lost 5 bases and the J segment 0 bases; nucleotides outside the gene matches: 3. The CDR3 region is CASSNRGLNTEAFF. CDR3 in DNA: TGTGCCAGCAGTAACAGGGGACTGAACACTGAAGCTTTCTTT.

This clone was observed a single time. Different DNA sequences within this sample yield the same CDR3. The chain carries TRBV5-1 and TRBJ1-1; D ambiguous. From germline, CDR1 is SGHRS and CDR2 YFSETQ. The V end lost 0 bases, the J end lost 3 bases, and 6 bases lay between the germline ends. The CDR3 has 13 amino acids. The CDR3 DNA reads TGCGCCAGCAGCTTGGGGGGAGACACTGAAGCTTTCTTT. It codes for CASSLGGDTEAFF.

The V call is TRBV6-5, the J call TRBJ2-3; possible D gene TRBD2, 7 bases. The CDR3 spans 15 residues. The germline V gene has CDR1 MNHEY and CDR2 SVGAGI. V gave up 6 bases and J gave up 5 bases, with 18 bases separating them. This CDR3 is CASRRSGGSRDTQYF. The CDR3 coding sequence is TGTGCCAGCAGGAGGTCGGGGGGCTCTCGAGATACGCAGTATTTT.

This clone was detected only a few times. V is TRBV14 and J is TRBJ2-5; 8 nucleotides align to TRBD1. The CDR3 consists of 14 residues. CDR1 and CDR2 (germline): SGHDN, FVKESK. The V segment lost 4 bases and the J segment 6 bases; nucleotides outside the gene matches: 7. The CDR3 sequence is CASSPTGVVKTQYF. CDR3 bases: TGTGCCAGCAGCCCGACAGGGGTCGTGAAGACCCAGTACTTC.

The table lists this clone with many counts. The chain recombines TRBV2 with TRBJ2-1; TRBD1 matches 8 bases. Unmatched junction bases numbered 8, after V lost 7 bases and J lost 12 bases. Germline CDR1 is SNHLY and CDR2 is FYNNEI. This CDR3 comprises 12 residues. CDR3 nucleotide sequence: TGTGCCAGCACCGAGGACAGGGATAGGCAGTTCTTC. This gives the protein CASTEDRDRQFF.